Following are 5 T cell receptor beta chains from one sample sequenced in a study of Graves' ophthalmopathy and Graves' hyperthyroidism. Transcripts of RNA were the source for amplifying TCR beta CDR3 regions. RT-PCR in the first round used HTBI primers; a second-round multiplex PCR followed. Using its own MiXCR run on the multiplex PCR reads, TCRdb lists one record per CDR3 protein. The sample holds approximately 160,000 distinct CDR3 sequences, just under 40% seen once. Input material: peripheral blood. All receptors come from a young man with Graves' ophthalmopathy.

This clonotype has ten or more counts. This sequence joins TRBV6-2 or TRBV6-3 and TRBJ2-6, with D unclear. V lost 8 bases, J lost 5 bases, and 7 bases lay in between. The germline gives CDR1 MNHEY, CDR2 SVGEGT. The CDR3 covers 12 residues. CDR3 in amino acids: CASSLWANVLTF. CDR3 coding DNA: TGTGCCAGCTCTCTCTGGGCCAACGTCCTGACTTTC.

The chain couples TRBV6-5 to TRBJ1-6; D unresolved. Germline CDR1 MNHEY, CDR2 SVGAGI. Trimming pared 2 bases from V and 8 bases from J, leaving 10 bases between. The CDR3 loop spans 14 amino acids. The CDR3 protein is CASSYKSGDSPLHF. The CDR3 DNA reads as TGTGCCAGCAGTTACAAATCCGGCGATTCACCCCTCCACTTT.

This clonotype was seen repeatedly, ten times or more. The V and J genes are TRBV6-1 and TRBJ2-7; TRBD2 might be the D (6 bases). V shed 4 bases and J shed 0 bases, with 16 bases lying between them. In germline, CDR1 is MNHNS, CDR2 SASEGT. The CDR3 totals 16 residues. The CDR3 DNA is TGTGCCAGCAGTGGGGCCAAAGCGGGCAGCTCCTACGAGCAGTACTTC. It is translated as CASSGAKAGSSYEQYF.

This clonotype showed up many times. The chain couples TRBV7-2 to TRBJ1-5; D uncertain. Trimming cost V 1 base and J 0 bases, with 4 bases left between them. The CDR3 is 14 amino acids. Germline CDR1 is SGHTA and CDR2 is FQGNSA. The CDR3 DNA reads as TGTGCCAGCAGCTTAGTCGGTAGCAATCAGCCCCAGCATTTT. Its translation: CASSLVGSNQPQHF. Complete variable domain (other parts from reference TRBV7-2 and TRBJ1-5): GAGVSQSPSNKVTEKGKDVELRCDPISGHTALYWYRQSLGQGLEFLIYFQGNSAPDKSGLPSDRFSAERTGGSVSTLTIQRTQQEDSAVYLCASSLVGSNQPQHFGDGTRLSIL.

The gene calls are TRBV25-1 and TRBJ1-6; D uncertain. Germline values: CDR1 MGHDK, CDR2 SYGVNS. The V end lost 2 bases, the J end lost 5 bases, and 10 bases lay between the germline ends. This CDR3 has 15 residues. The CDR3 DNA sequence: TGTGCCAGCAGTGAAGAGCAGGTTGATAATTCACCCCTCCACTTT. Its translation is CASSEEQVDNSPLHF.